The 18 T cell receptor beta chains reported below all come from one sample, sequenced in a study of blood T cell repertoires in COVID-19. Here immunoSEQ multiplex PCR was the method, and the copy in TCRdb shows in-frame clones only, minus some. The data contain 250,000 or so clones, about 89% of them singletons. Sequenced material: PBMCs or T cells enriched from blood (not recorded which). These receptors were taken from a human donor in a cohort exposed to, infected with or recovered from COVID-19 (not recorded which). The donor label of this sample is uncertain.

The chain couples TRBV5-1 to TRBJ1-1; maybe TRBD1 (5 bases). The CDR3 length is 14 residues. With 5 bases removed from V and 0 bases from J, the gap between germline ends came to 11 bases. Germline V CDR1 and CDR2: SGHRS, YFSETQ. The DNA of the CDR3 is TGCGCCAGCAGGTATCCAGGGATGAACACTGAAGCTTTCTTT. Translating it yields CASRYPGMNTEAFF. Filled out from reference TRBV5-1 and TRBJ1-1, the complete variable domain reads KAGVTQTPRYLIKTRGQQVTLSCSPISGHRSVSWYQQTPGQGLQFLFEYFSETQRNKGNFPGRFSGRQFSNSRSEMNVSTLELGDSALYLCASRYPGMNTEAFFGQGTRLTVV.

For the CDR3, the DNA is TGTGCCAGCAGCGTTACCGGGGGGGAAGAGACCCAGTACTTC. Encoded protein: CASSVTGGEETQYF. The chain couples TRBV7-9 to TRBJ2-5, with TRBD2 matching over 8 bases. CDR3 length: 14 amino acids. CDR1 SEHNR and CDR2 FQNEAQ come from the germline V gene (reference sequence). The V gene end was trimmed by 5 bases and the J gene end by 3 bases; junction bases not matched to a gene: 5.

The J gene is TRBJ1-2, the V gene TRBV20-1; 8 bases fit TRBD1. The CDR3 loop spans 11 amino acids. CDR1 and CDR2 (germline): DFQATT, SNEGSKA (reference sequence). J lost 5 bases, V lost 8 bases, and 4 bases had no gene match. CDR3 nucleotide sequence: TGCAGTTTCGACAGGGGTTATGGCTACACCTTC. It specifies CSFDRGYGYTF.

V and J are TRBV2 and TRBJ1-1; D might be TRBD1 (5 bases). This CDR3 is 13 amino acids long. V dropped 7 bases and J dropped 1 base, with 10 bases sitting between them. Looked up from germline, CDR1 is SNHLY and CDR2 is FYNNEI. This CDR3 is CASIGRANTEAFF. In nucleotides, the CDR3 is TGTGCCAGCATTGGCAGGGCGAACACTGAAGCTTTCTTT.

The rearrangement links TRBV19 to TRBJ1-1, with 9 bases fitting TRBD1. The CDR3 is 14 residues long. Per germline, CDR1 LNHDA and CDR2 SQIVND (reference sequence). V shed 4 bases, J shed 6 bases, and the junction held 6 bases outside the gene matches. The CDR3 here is CASSNGQGTSEAFF. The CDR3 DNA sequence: TGTGCCAGTAGTAATGGACAGGGGACTTCTGAAGCTTTCTTT.

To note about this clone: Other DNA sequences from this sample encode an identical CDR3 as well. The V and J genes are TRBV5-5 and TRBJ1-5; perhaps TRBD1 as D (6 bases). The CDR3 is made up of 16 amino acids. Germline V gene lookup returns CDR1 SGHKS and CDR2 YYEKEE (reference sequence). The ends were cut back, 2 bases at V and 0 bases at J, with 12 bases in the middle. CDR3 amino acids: CASSLQGGDSNQPQHF. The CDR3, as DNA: TGTGCCAGCAGCTTACAGGGAGGGGATAGCAATCAGCCCCAGCATTTT.

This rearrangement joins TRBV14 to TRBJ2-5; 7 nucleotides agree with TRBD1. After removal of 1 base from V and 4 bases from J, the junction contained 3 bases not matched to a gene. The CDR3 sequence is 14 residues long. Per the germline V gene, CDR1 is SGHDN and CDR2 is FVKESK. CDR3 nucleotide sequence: TGTGCCAGCAGCCAAGTTTCAGGGGGAGAGACCCAGTACTTC. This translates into CASSQVSGGETQYF.

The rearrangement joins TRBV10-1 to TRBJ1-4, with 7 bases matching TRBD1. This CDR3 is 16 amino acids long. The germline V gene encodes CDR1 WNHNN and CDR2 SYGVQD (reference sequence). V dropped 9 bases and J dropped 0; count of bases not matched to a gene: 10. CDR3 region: CARSDRTVATNEKLFF. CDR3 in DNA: TGCGCCAGATCGGACAGGACCGTTGCAACTAATGAAAAACTGTTTTTT.

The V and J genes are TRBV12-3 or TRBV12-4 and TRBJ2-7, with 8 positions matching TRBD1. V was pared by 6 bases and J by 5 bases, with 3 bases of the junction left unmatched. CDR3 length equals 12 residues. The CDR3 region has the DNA TGTGCCAGCAGCGCAGGGGGCAACGAGCAGTACTTC. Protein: CASSAGGNEQYF.

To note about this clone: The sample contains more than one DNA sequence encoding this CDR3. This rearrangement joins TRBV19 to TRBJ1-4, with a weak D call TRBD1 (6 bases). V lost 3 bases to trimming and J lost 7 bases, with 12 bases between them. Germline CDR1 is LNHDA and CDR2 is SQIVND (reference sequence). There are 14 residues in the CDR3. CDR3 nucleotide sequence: TGTGCCAGTAGTATCGGCCAGGGGATTGAAAAACTGTTTTTT. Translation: CASSIGQGIEKLFF.

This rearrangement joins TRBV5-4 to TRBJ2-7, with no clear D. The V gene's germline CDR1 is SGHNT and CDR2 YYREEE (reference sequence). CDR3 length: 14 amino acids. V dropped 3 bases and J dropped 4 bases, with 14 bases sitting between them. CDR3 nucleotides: TGTGCCAGCAGCTCCTCTAGTGGTAGGTACGAGCAGTACTTC. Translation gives CASSSSSGRYEQYF.

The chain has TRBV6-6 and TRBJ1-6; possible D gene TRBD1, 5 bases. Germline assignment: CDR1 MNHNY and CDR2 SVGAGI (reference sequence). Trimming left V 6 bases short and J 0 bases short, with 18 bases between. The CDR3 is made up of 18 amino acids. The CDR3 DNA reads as TGTGCCAGCAGCCGACGCCAGGGAAGGGGCTCCTATAATTCACCCCTCCACTTT. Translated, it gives CASSRRQGRGSYNSPLHF.

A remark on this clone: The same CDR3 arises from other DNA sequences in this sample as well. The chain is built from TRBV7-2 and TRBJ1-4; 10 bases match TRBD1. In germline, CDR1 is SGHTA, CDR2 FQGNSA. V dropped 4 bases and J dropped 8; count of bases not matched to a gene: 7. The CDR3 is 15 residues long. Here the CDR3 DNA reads TGTGCCAGCAGCTCTCGGACAGGGGGTGGAGAAAAACTGTTTTTT. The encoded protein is CASSSRTGGGEKLFF.

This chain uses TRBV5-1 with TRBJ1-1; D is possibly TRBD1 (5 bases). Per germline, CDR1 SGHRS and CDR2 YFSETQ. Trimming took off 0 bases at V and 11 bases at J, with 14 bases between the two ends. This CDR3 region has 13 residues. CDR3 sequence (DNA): TGCGCCAGCAGCTTGGCCGGCGGGGGAGGCGCTTTCTTT. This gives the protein CASSLAGGGGAFF.

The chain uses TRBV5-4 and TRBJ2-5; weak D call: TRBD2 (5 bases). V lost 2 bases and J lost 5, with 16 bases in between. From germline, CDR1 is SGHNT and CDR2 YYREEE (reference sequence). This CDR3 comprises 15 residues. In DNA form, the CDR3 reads TGTGCCAGCAGCTTCACCCCAGGCGGGTATGAGACCCAGTACTTC. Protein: CASSFTPGGYETQYF.

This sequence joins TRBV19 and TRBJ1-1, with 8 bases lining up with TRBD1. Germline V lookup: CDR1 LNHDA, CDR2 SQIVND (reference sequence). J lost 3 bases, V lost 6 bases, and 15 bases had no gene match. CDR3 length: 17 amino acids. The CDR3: CASSHTARGRRYTEAFF. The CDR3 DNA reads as TGTGCCAGTAGCCACACCGCCAGGGGGCGCCGATACACTGAAGCTTTCTTT.

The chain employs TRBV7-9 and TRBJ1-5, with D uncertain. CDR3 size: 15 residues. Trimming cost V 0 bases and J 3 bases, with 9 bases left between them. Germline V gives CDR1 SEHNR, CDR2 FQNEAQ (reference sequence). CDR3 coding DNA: TGTGCCAGCAGCTTAGCAGGGAGGGACAATCAGCCCCAGCATTTT. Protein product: CASSLAGRDNQPQHF. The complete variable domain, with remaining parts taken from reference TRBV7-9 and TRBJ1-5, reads DTGVSQNPRHKITKRGQNVTFRCDPISEHNRLYWYRQTLGQGPEFLTYFQNEAQLEKSRLLSDRFSAERPKGSFSTLEIQRTEQGDSAMYLCASSLAGRDNQPQHFGDGTRLSIL.

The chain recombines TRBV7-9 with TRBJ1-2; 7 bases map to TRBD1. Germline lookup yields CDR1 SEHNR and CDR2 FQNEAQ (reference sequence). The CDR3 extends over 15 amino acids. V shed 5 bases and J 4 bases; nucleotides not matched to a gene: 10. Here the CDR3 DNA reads TGTGCCAGCAGCCCCGGGGACAGCCTAATCTATGGCTACACCTTC. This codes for CASSPGDSLIYGYTF.